The sequence of this TCR beta chain was determined in a study of OX40 agonist ivuxolimab in advanced cancers. Assay used: immunoSEQ multiplex PCR; TCRdb lists only in-frame clones, some missing. The table includes tens of thousands of clones, about 82% detected once. The germline V gene has CDR1 SQVTM and CDR2 ANQGSEA. The length of the CDR3 is 13 residues. V lost 0 bases, J lost 10 bases, and 16 bases lay in between. The specimen comprised CD4+ or CD8+ T cells sorted from blood, sampled in a trial of the OX40 agonist ivuxolimab. The origin of this receptor is an adult with an advanced solid tumor such as melanoma, head and neck, liver or kidney cancer. This chain connects TRBV29-1 to TRBJ2-7; D unresolved. This CDR3 is CSVEDGSRSLQYF. The CDR3 DNA is TGCAGCGTTGAAGATGGCAGCCGGAGCCTCCAGTACTTC.